The 25 T cell receptor beta chains below all came from one sample that was sequenced in a study of Graves' ophthalmopathy and Graves' hyperthyroidism. RNA transcripts were the template, and TCR beta CDR3 regions were amplified from them. The first round was an RT-PCR with HTBI primers, and the second round was a multiplex PCR. TCRdb reprocessed the multiplex PCR reads via MiXCR and lists one record per CDR3 protein. The repertoire holds 500,000 to 800,000 distinct CDR3 sequences, about 38% seen once, with about 3.3% in the top ten. The sample comprised peripheral blood. Receptors were obtained from an adult man with Graves' ophthalmopathy.

V usage is TRBV6-2 or TRBV6-3 and J usage is TRBJ2-2, with 9 positions matching TRBD1. CDR1 MNHEY and CDR2 SVGEGT come from the germline V gene. V lost 5 bases, J lost 5 bases, and 12 bases stayed unmatched. The CDR3 length is 17 residues. CDR3 bases: TGTGCCAGCAGTGAAGTGGGGACAGGGTTAGGGACCGGGGAGCTGTTTTTT. This gives the protein CASSEVGTGLGTGELFF.

Concerning this clonotype itself: Compared with germline, one end of the junction differs, possibly owing to a read error. This chain joins TRBV7-9 and TRBJ2-3; unclear D gene. The CDR3 runs 16 residues. Germline V CDR1 and CDR2: SEHNR, FQNEAQ (reference sequence). The DNA for the CDR3 is TGCGCCAGCAGCCAAGATTTTGGCCGGACGACAGATACGCAGTATTTT. Protein: CASSQDFGRTTDTQYF.

As regards this clonotype: The junction does not match germline at one end; this may be a read error. This chain joins TRBV7-2 and TRBJ1-4, with D possibly being TRBD1 (6 bases). Per germline, CDR1 SGHTA and CDR2 FQGNSA. There are 15 residues in the CDR3. CDR3 loop: CASSQGGGLVEKLFF. Here the CDR3 DNA reads TGCGCCAGCAGCCAAGGGGGTGGCCTTGTTGAAAAACTGTTTTTT.

This clonotype was counted at least ten times. The J gene is TRBJ2-2, the V gene TRBV19; D may correspond to TRBD1 or TRBD2 (5 bases each). In germline, CDR1 is LNHDA, CDR2 SQIVND (reference sequence). This CDR3 contains 15 residues. With 8 bases removed from V and 4 bases from J, the gap between germline ends came to 17 bases. CDR3 DNA sequence: TGTGCCAGTTCAGCCCCCCGGGGCCGCACCGGGGAGCTGTTTTTT. This encodes CASSAPRGRTGELFF.

With regard to this clonotype: This sequence may be a read error, since a much larger clone differs from it by one base. This sequence joins TRBV2 and TRBJ1-1; a possible D gene is TRBD1 (6 bases). Germline CDR1 SNHLY, CDR2 FYNNEI. This CDR3 spans 15 amino acids. CDR3 bases: TGTGCCAGCAGAAAAGAACAGACAGGTAACACTGAAGCTTCCTTT. This encodes CASRKEQTGNTEASF. Together with reference TRBV2 and TRBJ1-1, the CDR3 gives the full variable domain: EPEVTQTPSHQVTQMGQEVILRCVPISNHLYFYWYRQILGQKVEFLVSFYNNEISEKSEIFDDQFSVERPDGSNFTLKIRSTKLEDSAMYFCASRKEQTGNTEASFGQGTRLTVV.

Ten or more counts support this clonotype. V usage is TRBV10-3 and J usage is TRBJ1-5; TRBD1 might be the D (6 bases). The ends were cut back, 3 bases at V and 2 bases at J, with 8 bases in the middle. Germline V gives CDR1 ENHRY, CDR2 SYGVKD. This CDR3 has 14 residues. The CDR3 DNA follows: TGTGCCATCAGTGATAGACAGGGCAATCAGCCCCAGCATTTT. As protein: CAISDRQGNQPQHF.

The J gene is TRBJ2-7, the V gene TRBV6-2 or TRBV6-3; no clear D gene. This CDR3 contains 11 residues. Germline values: CDR1 MNHEY, CDR2 SVGEGT. Trimming cost V 3 bases and J 9 bases, with 9 bases left between them. The CDR3 DNA reads as TGTGCCAGCAGTTATAACCACGGGCAGTACTTC. It specifies CASSYNHGQYF.

This clonotype was picked up many times. The chain has TRBV2 and TRBJ1-6; D remains unclear. V lost 7 bases to trimming and J lost 6 bases, with 16 bases between them. The V gene's germline CDR1 is SNHLY and CDR2 FYNNEI. The CDR3 consists of 15 residues. The CDR3 DNA sequence: TGTGCCAGCATTCCGACGAGACGGATTAATTCACCCCTCCACTTT. This codes for CASIPTRRINSPLHF.

This clonotype was found many times. V usage is TRBV10-2 and J usage is TRBJ2-7, with 10 bases matching TRBD1. This CDR3 has 17 residues. V was pared by 3 bases and J by 0 bases, with 8 bases of the junction left unmatched. Looked up from germline, CDR1 is WSHSY and CDR2 is SAAADI. CDR3 in amino acids: CASSDPWDRGDSYEQYF. In DNA form, the CDR3 reads TGCGCCAGCAGTGACCCCTGGGACAGGGGAGACTCCTACGAGCAGTACTTC.

This clonotype was recorded many times. The chain uses TRBV10-3 and TRBJ1-5; 9 nucleotides agree with TRBD1. The CDR3 extends over 16 amino acids. Per germline, CDR1 ENHRY and CDR2 SYGVKD. With 0 bases clipped from V and 6 bases from J, the junction kept 6 bases outside the gene matches. The CDR3 sequence: CAISESGQGSIQPQHF. CDR3 nucleotides: TGTGCCATCAGTGAGTCGGGACAGGGCTCGATTCAGCCCCAGCATTTT.

This clonotype appeared many times. The chain recombines TRBV7-9 with TRBJ2-2, with 7 bases lining up with TRBD2. V was clipped by 6 bases and J by 1 base; unmatched bases: 5. This CDR3 has 15 residues. Germline V gives CDR1 SEHNR, CDR2 FQNEAQ (reference sequence). CDR3 sequence: CASSQTSRNTGELFF. The CDR3 bases are TGTGCCAGCAGTCAGACTAGCCGGAACACCGGGGAGCTGTTTTTT.

This clonotype was seen many times. The J gene is TRBJ2-5, the V gene TRBV12-5; D perhaps matches TRBD2 (5 bases). Germline CDR1 is LGHNT and CDR2 is FRNRAP. The germline V and J ends were trimmed by 7 bases and 12 bases, with 15 bases remaining between them. The CDR3 runs to 11 residues. Here the CDR3 DNA reads TGTGCTAGTGCCATCGGAGGACGTGAGTACTTC. Its protein product is CASAIGGREYF.

This clonotype was recorded at least ten times. The gene calls are TRBV19 and TRBJ2-7, with 8 bases identical to TRBD2. The V and J ends lost 3 bases and 2 bases, in that order; junction bases with no gene match: 6. Germline V gives CDR1 LNHDA, CDR2 SQIVND (reference sequence). The CDR3 is 15 amino acids. CDR3 in amino acids: CASSILPGLAYEQYF. The CDR3 coding sequence is TGTGCCAGTAGTATTCTTCCGGGACTAGCCTACGAGCAGTACTTC.

The sample holds a few counts of this clonotype. One junction end disagrees with the germline gene, perhaps due to a read error. The chain couples TRBV10-2 to TRBJ1-3; D call uncertain. CDR1 is WSHSY, CDR2 SAAADI, per germline. This CDR3 region has 15 residues. CDR3 nucleotide sequence: TGTGCCAGCACTACGGACGGCATCTCTGGAAACACCATATATTTT. Its protein is CASTTDGISGNTIYF.

The chain links TRBV15 to TRBJ2-7, with TRBD2 matching 9 bases. The CDR3 contains 15 residues. The V gene's germline CDR1 is LNHNV and CDR2 YYDKDF (reference sequence). V was pared by 1 base and J by 7 bases, with 8 bases of the junction left unmatched. CDR3 region: CATSRAGGGAQEQYF. In DNA form, the CDR3 reads TGTGCCACCAGCAGAGCTGGCGGGGGGGCCCAGGAGCAGTACTTC.

A note on this clonotype: A much larger clone sits a single nucleotide away, making a read error possible. The chain links TRBV11-2 to TRBJ2-2; D unclear. V lost 8 bases and J 8 bases, leaving 15 bases between the germline ends. CDR1 and CDR2 from the germline V gene are SGHAT and FQNNGV. This CDR3 has 13 residues. CDR3 coding DNA: TGTGCCAGCCGCCCGGTTGACGGAGGGGAGCTGTTTTTT. Encoded protein: CASRPVDGGELFF.

The chain employs TRBV7-3 and TRBJ1-3, with D unresolved. The length of the CDR3 is 13 residues. Germline V gene data show CDR1 as SGHTA and CDR2 as FQGTGA. V lost 2 bases to trimming and J lost 9 bases, with 11 bases between them. DNA for the CDR3: TGTGCCAGCAGCTTAGGGTCGGGAGCCACCATATATTTT. Translation gives CASSLGSGATIYF.

This clonotype was recorded many times. J is TRBJ1-4 and V is TRBV12-3 or TRBV12-4, with D possibly being TRBD1 (6 bases). V lost 5 bases to trimming and J lost 8 bases, with 9 bases between them. The CDR3 runs to 12 residues. The chain's CDR3 is CASSEQGEKLFF. Written as DNA, the CDR3 is TGTGCCAGCAGTGAACAGGGCGAAAAACTGTTTTTT.

With respect to this clonotype: At one end, the junction sequence differs from germline, possibly due to a read error. The chain links TRBV10-3 to TRBJ1-6; TRBD1 matches 8 bases. The CDR3 consists of 12 residues. The germline V gene encodes CDR1 ENHRY and CDR2 SYGVKD. In DNA form, the CDR3 reads TGTGCCAGCAGTCCGGGACAGGCGCCCCTCCACTTT. It encodes CASSPGQAPLHF.

In the case of this clonotype: With a much larger clone just one base away, this may be a read error. The J gene is TRBJ1-2, the V gene TRBV2; D perhaps matches TRBD1 (5 bases). V lost 10 bases to trimming and J lost 3 bases, with 15 bases between them. Looked up from germline, CDR1 is SNHLY and CDR2 is FYNNEI. The CDR3 has 13 residues. The CDR3: CAISSRDYYGYTF. DNA of the CDR3: TGTGCCATCAGCTCCAGGGACTACTATGGCTACACCTTC.

This clonotype was recorded many times. The gene calls are TRBV12-3 or TRBV12-4 and TRBJ2-5, with D possibly matching TRBD1 (6 bases). The CDR3 is 13 residues long. Trimming stripped 6 bases from V and 5 bases from J, with 13 bases between. DNA of the CDR3: TGTGCCAGCAGATCAACAGGGTTGGAGACCCAGTACTTC. Translating it yields CASRSTGLETQYF.

The chain carries TRBV20-1 and TRBJ2-7; 7 bases agree with TRBD2. CDR1 DFQATT and CDR2 SNEGSKA come from the germline V gene (reference sequence). The CDR3 extends over 14 amino acids. J gave up 6 bases and V 2 bases, and 10 bases lay outside the gene matches. The CDR3, as DNA: TGCAGTGCTAGAAAAGGGGCGGGAGAAGGCGAGCAGTACTTC. It specifies CSARKGAGEGEQYF.

A few counts support this clonotype. Written as DNA, the CDR3 is TGTGCCAGCAGTTTCCTTGGCCCCCGGGGCTCACCCCTCCACTTT. Residues: CASSFLGPRGSPLHF. The J gene is TRBJ1-6, the V gene TRBV7-8; possible D gene TRBD1, 5 bases. This CDR3 has 15 residues. Trimming pared 6 bases from V and 10 bases from J, leaving 19 bases between. Germline loops: CDR1 SGHVS, CDR2 FQNEAQ.

This clonotype was picked up many times. V usage is TRBV20-1 and J usage is TRBJ1-2; no definite D call. Trimming removed 3 bases from V and 8 bases from J, with 19 bases in between. This CDR3 region has 14 residues. Germline CDR1 reads DFQATT; CDR2 reads SNEGSKA (reference sequence). DNA of the CDR3: TGCAGTGCTAGGCCCCAATTAGGAAGATCCGGCTACACCTTC. It encodes CSARPQLGRSGYTF.

This chain links TRBV29-1 with TRBJ2-5; 10 bases are a match to TRBD1. J was trimmed by 5 bases and V by 7 bases; bases with no gene match: 1. The CDR3 sequence is 11 residues long. From germline, CDR1 is SQVTM and CDR2 ANQGSEA. The chain's CDR3 is CSGTGGETQYF. The CDR3 nucleotides are TGCAGCGGGACAGGGGGGGAGACCCAGTACTTC.